This TCR beta chain was profiled in a study of blood T cell repertoires in COVID-19. Study overall: Samples representing acute and convalescent COVID-19 were sourced from the United States, Italy and Spain.

This CDR3 region has 14 residues. Unmatched junction bases numbered 4, after V lost 7 bases and J lost 2 bases. In germline, CDR1 is LNHDA, CDR2 SQIVND (reference sequence). Original processing notes: Reference gene primers were amplified, and this amplification served to estimate nucleated cell counts. Some clones are missing from TCRdb's copy, which holds only in-frame ones; the method was immunoSEQ multiplex PCR. For V, J and clone size, that table is used; D and trimming come from the DNA. Of some 89,000 clones listed, 82% are singletons. V gene TRBV19 combines with J gene TRBJ1-2; the match to TRBD1 covers 10 bases. Sequencing used peripheral blood. The source of this sequence is a woman older than 75 with acute or convalescent COVID-19. CDR3 sequence reads: CASTPDRGNYGYTF. The CDR3 DNA reads as TGTGCCAGTACCCCGGACAGGGGGAACTATGGCTACACCTTC.